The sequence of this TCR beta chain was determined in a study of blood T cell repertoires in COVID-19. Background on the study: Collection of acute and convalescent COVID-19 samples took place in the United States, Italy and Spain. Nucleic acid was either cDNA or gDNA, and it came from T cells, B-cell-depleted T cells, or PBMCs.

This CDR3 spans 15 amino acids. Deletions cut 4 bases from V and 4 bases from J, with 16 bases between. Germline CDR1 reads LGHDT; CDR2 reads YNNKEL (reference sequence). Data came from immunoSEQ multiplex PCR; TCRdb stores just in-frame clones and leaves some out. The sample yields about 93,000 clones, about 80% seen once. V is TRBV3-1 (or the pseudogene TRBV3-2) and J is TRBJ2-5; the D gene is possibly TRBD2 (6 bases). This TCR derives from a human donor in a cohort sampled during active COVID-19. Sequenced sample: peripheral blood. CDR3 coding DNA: TGTGCCAGCAGCCCCCAGCGGGCCGGCGGAGAGACCCAGTACTTC. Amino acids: CASSPQRAGGETQYF.